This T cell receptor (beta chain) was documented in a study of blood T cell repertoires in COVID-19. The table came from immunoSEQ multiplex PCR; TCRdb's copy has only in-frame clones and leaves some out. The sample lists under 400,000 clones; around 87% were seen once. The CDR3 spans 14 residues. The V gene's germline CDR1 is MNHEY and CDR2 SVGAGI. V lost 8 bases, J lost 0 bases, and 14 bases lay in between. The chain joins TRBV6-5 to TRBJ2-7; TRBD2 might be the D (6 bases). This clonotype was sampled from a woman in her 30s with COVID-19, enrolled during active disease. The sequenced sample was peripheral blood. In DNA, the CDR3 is TGTGCCAGCGCCGGGACTTCAAGCTCCTACGAGCAGTACTTC. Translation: CASAGTSSSYEQYF.